The 8 T cell receptor beta chains below all came from one sample that was sequenced in a study of chemoradiotherapy in HPV16-positive cancers. Data came from immunoSEQ multiplex PCR; TCRdb stores just in-frame clones and leaves some out. The repertoire holds under 7,000 clones, 90% seen once, with over 1.5% in the top ten. The specimen comprised blood, sampled from a patient who underwent chemoradiotherapy. These receptor sequences come from a human donor with HPV-associated anogenital cancer.

The chain recombines TRBV5-5 with TRBJ1-2; D is possibly TRBD1 (6 bases). Trimming cost V 4 bases and J 7 bases, with 20 bases left between them. CDR3 length: 15 residues. The V gene's germline CDR1 is SGHKS and CDR2 YYEKEE (reference sequence). CDR3 sequence: CASSRLAGEEVGYTF. The CDR3 DNA reads as TGTGCCAGCAGCCGATTGGCAGGGGAAGAGGTTGGCTACACCTTC.

The V and J genes are TRBV29-1 and TRBJ2-6; 10 bases line up with TRBD2. V shed 4 bases, J shed 3 bases, and the junction held 9 bases outside the gene matches. The CDR3 has 17 residues. Germline V CDR1 and CDR2: SQVTM, ANQGSEA. The CDR3 here is CSVADALAGVGANVLTF. The CDR3 DNA reads TGCAGCGTTGCGGACGCCCTAGCGGGAGTTGGGGCCAACGTCCTGACTTTC.

For the CDR3, the DNA is TGCGCCAGCAGCTTGGTTCGGGCTAGCGGCTACGAGCAGTACTTC. This gives the protein CASSLVRASGYEQYF. The J gene is TRBJ2-7, the V gene TRBV5-1, with 7 positions matching TRBD2. This CDR3 has 15 residues. The V gene's germline CDR1 is SGHRS and CDR2 YFSETQ. J gave up 3 bases and V 0 bases, and 6 bases lay outside the gene matches. Filled out from reference TRBV5-1 and TRBJ2-7, the complete variable domain reads KAGVTQTPRYLIKTRGQQVTLSCSPISGHRSVSWYQQTPGQGLQFLFEYFSETQRNKGNFPGRFSGRQFSNSRSEMNVSTLELGDSALYLCASSLVRASGYEQYFGPGTRLTVT.

The chain joins TRBV4-3 to TRBJ2-7; D unresolved. The CDR3 consists of 13 residues. From germline, CDR1 is LGHNA and CDR2 YSLEER. Trimming shortened V by 6 bases and J by 1 base, and 10 bases separated the two germline ends. CDR3 bases: TGCGCCAGCAGTGTCGGGCGATCCTACGAGCAGTACTTC. Amino acids: CASSVGRSYEQYF.

The chain couples TRBV19 to TRBJ2-2, with 7 bases identical to TRBD1. This CDR3 comprises 18 residues. CDR1 and CDR2 (germline): LNHDA, SQIVND (reference sequence). V was clipped by 6 bases and J by 2 bases; unmatched bases: 15. CDR3 DNA sequence: TGTGCCAGTAGACCTTTAACCGGGACAGAGTACAACACCGGGGAGCTGTTTTTT. As protein: CASRPLTGTEYNTGELFF.

The chain employs TRBV28 and TRBJ2-7; maybe TRBD1 (6 bases). CDR1 is MDHEN and CDR2 is SYDVKM in the germline V gene. This CDR3 has 14 residues. Trimming took 1 base from V and 4 from J, leaving 11 bases between them. The CDR3 DNA reads TGTGCCAGCAGTTTATTTGGGACAATATACGAGCAGTACTTC. It translates to CASSLFGTIYEQYF.

This chain links TRBV18 with TRBJ1-6; perhaps TRBD1 as D (5 bases). This CDR3 region has 20 residues. The V and J ends lost 4 bases and 6 bases respectively, with 28 bases between them. CDR1 and CDR2 from the germline V gene are KGHSH and LQKENI. In DNA, the CDR3 is TGTGCCAGCTCACATATTTCAGGGTCGGGTTCAACGAATTTTAATTCACCCCTCCACTTT. Translated: CASSHISGSGSTNFNSPLHF. The variable domain in full, completed from reference TRBV18 and TRBJ1-6, reads NAGVMQNPRHLVRRRGQEARLRCSPMKGHSHVYWYRQLPEEGLKFMVYLQKENIIDESGMPKERFSAEFPKEGPSILRIQQVVRGDSAAYFCASSHISGSGSTNFNSPLHFGNGTRLTVT.

This chain joins TRBV7-3 and TRBJ2-5; D is ambiguous. V was clipped by 1 base and J by 7 bases, with 13 bases between them. Per the germline V gene, CDR1 is SGHTA and CDR2 is FQGTGA. This CDR3 is built from 14 residues. Here the CDR3 reads CASSLIGSLGTQYF. The DNA for the CDR3 is TGTGCCAGCAGCTTAATCGGCAGCTTGGGGACCCAGTACTTC. Variable domain in full (rest from reference TRBV7-3 and TRBJ2-5): GAGVSQTPSNKVTEKGKYVELRCDPISGHTALYWYRQSLGQGPEFLIYFQGTGAADDSGLPNDRFFAVRPEGSVSTLKIQRTERGDSAVYLCASSLIGSLGTQYFGPGTRLLVL.